The 9 T cell receptor beta chains below all came from one sample that was sequenced in a study of CD8 T cells in ankylosing spondylitis (dated by TCRdb to the late 2010s). The library came from 5' RACE. The instrument given in TCRdb is Illumina HiSeq 2500. TCRdb cleaned the public reads at Q25 with fastp, built clones with MiXCR and kept in-frame beta chains. Every distinct CDR3 protein forms one entry, paired with its most common genes and DNA. This sample lists about 340,000 distinct CDR3 sequences; 14% to 15% were detected once. The ten largest clones take up around 1% of the sample. Sequenced material: blood, either unsorted or a sorted T cell fraction (not recorded which). These TCRs come from a male donor with ankylosing spondylitis or in good health (not recorded which).

About this clonotype: A read error may account for a junction end that differs from germline. The gene calls are TRBV20-1 and TRBJ2-1; 7 nucleotides match TRBD2. CDR1 is DFQATT, CDR2 SNEGSKA, per germline (reference sequence). This CDR3 has 15 amino acids. CDR3 residues: CSASAGTTDYNEQFF. The DNA of the CDR3 is TGCAGTGCTAGTGCCGGGACTACCGACTACAATGAGCAGTTCTTT.

On this clonotype: This sequence may be a read error, since a much larger clone differs from it by one base. This rearrangement joins TRBV29-1 to TRBJ2-2; D not certain. This CDR3 spans 13 amino acids. Germline V lookup: CDR1 SQVTM, CDR2 ANQGSEA. CDR3 DNA sequence: TGCAACGTTGAGACGATAGTCGCCGGGGAGCTGTTTTTT. The encoded protein is CNVETIVAGELFF.

In its sample, this clonotype was seen many times. The rearrangement joins TRBV5-1 to TRBJ1-1, with a weak D call TRBD1 (5 bases). The V gene's germline CDR1 is SGHRS and CDR2 YFSETQ. The CDR3 is 13 residues long. The germline V and J ends were trimmed by 5 bases and 3 bases, with 11 bases remaining between them. The CDR3 loop reads CASSTQGYTEAFF. Written as DNA, the CDR3 is TGCGCCAGCAGTACGCAGGGATACACTGAAGCTTTCTTT.

The chain recombines TRBV3-1 with TRBJ2-5; D ambiguous. The CDR3 totals 12 residues. With 1 base removed from V and 5 bases from J, the gap between germline ends came to 5 bases. CDR1 and CDR2 (germline): LGHDT, YNNKEL (reference sequence). The CDR3 DNA reads as TGTGCCAGCAGCCAAGTTCTCGAGACCCAGTACTTC. This gives the protein CASSQVLETQYF.

In this sample, this clonotype turned up a few times. This chain uses TRBV29-1 with TRBJ2-1, with 8 bases aligning to TRBD1. Trimming took 4 bases from V and 12 from J; bases not matched to a gene: 2. The CDR3 covers 10 residues. CDR1 is SQVTM and CDR2 is ANQGSEA in the germline V gene. The CDR3: CSVAGTGQFF. DNA for the CDR3: TGCAGCGTTGCCGGGACAGGGCAGTTCTTC.

CDR3 coding DNA: TGTGCCAGCAGCCAAGATTCGTCCGGGAGACGGCAGTTCTTC. It is translated as CASSQDSSGRRQFF. V gene TRBV3-1 combines with J gene TRBJ2-1, with D perhaps TRBD2 (6 bases). V lost 0 bases to trimming and J lost 12 bases, with 15 bases between them. Germline values: CDR1 LGHDT, CDR2 YNNKEL (reference sequence). This CDR3 is built from 14 residues.

This chain connects TRBV3-1 to TRBJ1-4; no definite D call. Trimming shortened V by 3 bases and J by 7 bases, and 9 bases separated the two germline ends. The CDR3 is made up of 13 amino acids. Per germline, CDR1 LGHDT and CDR2 YNNKEL (reference sequence). CDR3 loop: CASSHRTGEKLFF. The CDR3 DNA sequence: TGTGCCAGCAGCCACCGTACTGGTGAAAAACTGTTTTTT.

V usage is TRBV12-3 or TRBV12-4 and J usage is TRBJ2-5; weak D call: TRBD1 (5 bases). This CDR3 region has 14 residues. V shed 5 bases and J shed 5 bases, with 15 bases lying between them. The CDR3 reads CASSVRQSGETQYF. Here the CDR3 DNA reads TGTGCCAGCAGTGTCAGACAGTCAGGGGAGACCCAGTACTTC.

This clonotype was seen only a few times. The chain uses TRBV5-1 and TRBJ2-7, with TRBD2 identical over 7 bases. Losses at the gene ends were 2 bases for V and 6 bases for J; bases not matched to a gene: 8. The CDR3 covers 14 residues. Looked up from germline, CDR1 is SGHRS and CDR2 is YFSETQ. CDR3 in amino acids: CASSLLATQGEQYF. The CDR3 DNA reads TGCGCCAGCAGCTTACTAGCGACTCAGGGCGAGCAGTACTTC.